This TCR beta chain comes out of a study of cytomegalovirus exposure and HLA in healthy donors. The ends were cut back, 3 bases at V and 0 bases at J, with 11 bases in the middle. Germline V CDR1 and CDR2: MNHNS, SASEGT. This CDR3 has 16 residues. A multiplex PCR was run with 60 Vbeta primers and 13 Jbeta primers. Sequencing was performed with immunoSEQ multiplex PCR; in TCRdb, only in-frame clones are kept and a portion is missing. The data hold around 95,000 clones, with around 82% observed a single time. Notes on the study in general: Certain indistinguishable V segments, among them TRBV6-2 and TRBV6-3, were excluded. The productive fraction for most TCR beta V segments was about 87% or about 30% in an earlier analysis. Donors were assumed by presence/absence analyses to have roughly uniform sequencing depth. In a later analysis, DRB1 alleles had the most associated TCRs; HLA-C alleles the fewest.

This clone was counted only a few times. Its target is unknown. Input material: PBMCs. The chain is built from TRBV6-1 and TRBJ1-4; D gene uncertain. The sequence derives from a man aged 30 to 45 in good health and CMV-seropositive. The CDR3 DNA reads TGTGCCAGCAGTGAGCCACAGTTTGCAACTAATGAAAAACTGTTTTTT. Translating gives CASSEPQFATNEKLFF.